Following are 16 T cell receptor beta chains from one sample sequenced in a study of post-analysis software for immune sequencing data. Findings of the study overall: With TRBV5-6, TRBV5-1 and TRBV20-1 included, about five TRBV segments were more frequent in patients than in controls.

Sequencing libraries made from TCR beta cDNA carried unique molecular identifiers. From the PCR reads, TCRdb called clonotypes with MiXCR, one entry per CDR3 protein. This table holds about 500,000 distinct CDR3 sequences, 40% to 55% found once. For these TCRs, the target antigens are not known. Material for sequencing was blood. Every receptor here comes from a girl aged 10 to 17 with multiple sclerosis.

This clonotype has just a few counts. The rearrangement joins TRBV6-5 to TRBJ2-1; D unresolved. Germline V gene data show CDR1 as MNHEY and CDR2 as SVGAGI. Trimming removed 6 bases at V and 0 bases at J, with 6 bases between. This CDR3 comprises 13 residues. CDR3 residues: CASRKSSYNEQFF. The CDR3 DNA sequence: TGTGCCAGCAGAAAGAGCTCCTACAATGAGCAGTTCTTC.

The chain carries TRBV24-1 and TRBJ2-1, with 10 bases lining up with TRBD2. CDR3 length: 17 residues. Germline trimming cut 3 bases from V and 7 bases from J; bases unmatched to any gene: 11. Germline CDR1 is KGHDR and CDR2 is SFDVKD. CDR3 in DNA: TGTGCCACCAGTGATGCCTCAGTAGCGGGAGGAAGAAATGAGCAGTTCTTC. This codes for CATSDASVAGGRNEQFF.

This clonotype appeared a few times. The chain joins TRBV5-1 to TRBJ2-3; 10 bases match TRBD2. Germline V CDR1 and CDR2: SGHRS, YFSETQ. The CDR3 has 16 residues. Germline trimming cut 4 bases from V and 7 bases from J; bases unmatched to any gene: 12. CDR3 in DNA: TGCGCCAGCAGCGCCGGTTTGAGCGGGGGGGAACATACGCAGTATTTT. Amino acids: CASSAGLSGGEHTQYF. Together with reference TRBV5-1 and TRBJ2-3, the CDR3 gives the full variable domain: KAGVTQTPRYLIKTRGQQVTLSCSPISGHRSVSWYQQTPGQGLQFLFEYFSETQRNKGNFPGRFSGRQFSNSRSEMNVSTLELGDSALYLCASSAGLSGGEHTQYFGPGTRLTVL.

The genes are TRBV15 and TRBJ2-3; tentatively, D is TRBD2 (5 bases). Germline assignment: CDR1 LNHNV and CDR2 YYDKDF (reference sequence). This CDR3 is built from 14 residues. The ends were cut back, 2 bases at V and 4 bases at J, with 10 bases in the middle. In nucleotides, the CDR3 is TGTGCCACCAGCAGACTAGCTGGCGCAGATACGCAGTATTTT. Translated, it gives CATSRLAGADTQYF. Full variable domain (rest looked up from reference TRBV15 and TRBJ2-3): DAMVIQNPRYQVTQFGKPVTLSCSQTLNHNVMYWYQQKSSQAPKLLFHYYDKDFNNEADTPDNFQSRRPNTSFCFLDIRSPGLGDTAMYLCATSRLAGADTQYFGPGTRLTVL.

This rearrangement joins TRBV7-2 to TRBJ1-4; no clear D gene. V lost 5 bases and J lost 7, with 17 bases in between. The CDR3 extends over 15 amino acids. CDR1 and CDR2 from the germline V gene are SGHTA and FQGNSA. CDR3 coding DNA: TGTGCCAGCAGCCACAAAATGCAAAACGCTGAAAAACTGTTTTTT. As protein: CASSHKMQNAEKLFF.

In this sample, this clonotype turned up a few times. This chain connects TRBV29-1 to TRBJ1-1; 8 bases agree with TRBD1. This CDR3 comprises 12 residues. V gave up 7 bases and J gave up 3 bases; unmatched junction bases: 4. Germline CDR1 reads SQVTM; CDR2 reads ANQGSEA. CDR3 loop: CSAETGDTEAFF. CDR3 coding DNA: TGCAGCGCGGAGACAGGGGACACTGAAGCTTTCTTT.

The rearrangement uses TRBV5-6 and TRBJ2-3; 11 bases agree with TRBD2. This CDR3 contains 16 residues. Per the germline V gene, CDR1 is SGHDT and CDR2 is YYEEEE. After removal of 4 bases from V and 3 bases from J, the junction contained 7 bases not matched to a gene. The CDR3 region is CASSGMTSGVTDTQYF. DNA of the CDR3: TGTGCCAGCAGCGGGATGACTAGCGGGGTAACAGATACGCAGTATTTT.

This sequence joins TRBV4-2 and TRBJ2-5, with no clear D. The CDR3 is 15 amino acids. Trimming removed 2 bases from V and 1 base from J, with 11 bases in between. CDR1 is LGHNA and CDR2 is YNFKEQ in the germline V gene. The CDR3 sequence is CASSQWWRSQETQYF. CDR3 sequence (DNA): TGTGCCAGCAGCCAATGGTGGCGCAGCCAAGAGACCCAGTACTTC.

The chain is built from TRBV28 and TRBJ2-5; possible D gene TRBD1, 5 bases. The DNA matches TRBJ2-7 better at its end, which makes the J call doubtful. CDR3 length equals 14 residues. The germline V gene encodes CDR1 MDHEN and CDR2 SYDVKM. DNA of the CDR3: TGTGCCAGCAGTTTTAGGGGAATTAGCTACGAGCAGTACTTC. It is translated as CASSFRGISYEQYF.

The chain is built from TRBV4-1 and TRBJ2-1; perhaps D is TRBD1 or TRBD2 (6 bases each). Trimming shortened V by 4 bases and J by 7 bases, and 20 bases separated the two germline ends. From germline, CDR1 is MGHRA and CDR2 YSYEKL. This CDR3 has 16 amino acids. The CDR3 is CASSLSGAGRQNEQFF. The CDR3 nucleotides read TGCGCCAGCAGCCTCTCGGGGGCGGGACGGCAAAATGAGCAGTTCTTC.

This chain connects TRBV29-1 to TRBJ1-2; D remains unclear. CDR1 is SQVTM, CDR2 ANQGSEA, per germline. Trimming took 3 bases from V and 2 from J, leaving 10 bases between them. The CDR3 consists of 13 residues. CDR3 loop: CSVEQSGNYGYTF. CDR3 coding DNA: TGCAGCGTTGAGCAGTCCGGAAACTATGGCTACACCTTC.

This chain joins TRBV29-1 and TRBJ2-3; no reliable D call. The V gene lost 6 bases and the J gene lost 2 bases, with 6 bases spanning the gap. This CDR3 spans 11 amino acids. In germline, CDR1 is SQVTM, CDR2 ANQGSEA. The CDR3 DNA follows: TGCAGCGTCCGCAACACAGATACGCAGTATTTT. This encodes CSVRNTDTQYF.

The V and J genes are TRBV4-1 and TRBJ2-7; 11 bases map to TRBD2. The CDR3 is made up of 13 amino acids. Per germline, CDR1 MGHRA and CDR2 YSYEKL. V dropped 5 bases and J dropped 5; count of bases not matched to a gene: 2. The CDR3, as DNA: TGCGCCAGCAGCGGACTAGCGGGTCACGAGCAGTACTTC. Residues: CASSGLAGHEQYF.

The chain has TRBV9 and TRBJ2-7, with D possibly matching TRBD1 (6 bases). Deletions cut 3 bases from V and 3 bases from J, with 7 bases between. The CDR3 is made up of 12 amino acids. Germline CDR1 SGDLS, CDR2 YYNGEE. The CDR3 spells CASSAGDYEQYF. In DNA form, the CDR3 reads TGTGCCAGCAGCGCAGGGGACTACGAGCAGTACTTC. Using reference TRBV9 and TRBJ2-7 for the parts outside the CDR3, the full variable domain is DSGVTQTPKHLITATGQRVTLRCSPRSGDLSVYWYQQSLDQGLQFLIQYYNGEERAKGNILERFSAQQFPDLHSELNLSSLELGDSALYFCASSAGDYEQYFGPGTRLTVT.

Worth noting for this clonotype: A junction end diverges from the germline sequence, so it may reflect a read error. The V gene is TRBV5-6, the J gene TRBJ2-3; D unclear. CDR1 is SGHDT and CDR2 is YYEEEE in the germline V gene. This CDR3 has 12 amino acids. In DNA form, the CDR3 reads TGTGTCAGCAGCATCTCCACAGATACGCAGTATTTT. Translating gives CVSSISTDTQYF.

The V gene is TRBV9, the J gene TRBJ1-1; tentatively, D is TRBD1 (5 bases). Trimming shortened V by 4 bases and J by 6 bases, and 19 bases separated the two germline ends. The CDR3 totals 15 residues. Looked up from germline, CDR1 is SGDLS and CDR2 is YYNGEE. The CDR3 DNA reads TGTGCCAGCAGCATATCCCCGGGGGTATGGGCTGAAGCTTTCTTT. Its protein product is CASSISPGVWAEAFF.